This record concerns one TCR beta chain sequence. Its antigen remains unidentified. Per germline, CDR1 SQVTM and CDR2 ANQGSEA. Trimming left V 4 bases short and J 5 bases short, with 11 bases between. The CDR3 length is 13 residues. Generated by immunoSEQ multiplex PCR, the TCRdb table keeps only in-frame clones and is missing some. This sample yields 98,000 or so clones, of which roughly 95% are seen a single time; 0.67% belongs to the top ten. The data are from a study of cytomegalovirus exposure and HLA in healthy donors. Study-wide results and caveats: Rarity characterized most TCR sequences, yet some public TCRs appeared in many donors.

Input material: PBMCs. This chain joins TRBV29-1 and TRBJ2-2, with a tentative D call TRBD2 (5 bases). This TCR was sampled from a woman aged 18-35 years in good health and CMV-seronegative. The chain's CDR3 is CSVGDTRTGELFF. Written as DNA, the CDR3 is TGCAGCGTTGGGGATACTAGGACCGGGGAGCTGTTTTTT.